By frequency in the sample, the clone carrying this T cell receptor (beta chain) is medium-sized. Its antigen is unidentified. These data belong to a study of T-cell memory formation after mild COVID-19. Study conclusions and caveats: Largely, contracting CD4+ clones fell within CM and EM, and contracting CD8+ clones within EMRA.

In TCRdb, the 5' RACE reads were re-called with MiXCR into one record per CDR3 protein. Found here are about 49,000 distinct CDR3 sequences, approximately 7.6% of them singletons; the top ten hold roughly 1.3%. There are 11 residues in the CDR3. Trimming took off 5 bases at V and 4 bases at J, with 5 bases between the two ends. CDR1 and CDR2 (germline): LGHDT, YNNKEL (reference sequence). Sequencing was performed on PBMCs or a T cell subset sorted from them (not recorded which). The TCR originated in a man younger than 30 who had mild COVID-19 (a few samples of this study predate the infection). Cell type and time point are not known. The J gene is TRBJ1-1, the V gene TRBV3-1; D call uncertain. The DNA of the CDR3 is TGTGCCAGCAGCTACGGCACTGAAGCTTTCTTT. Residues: CASSYGTEAFF.